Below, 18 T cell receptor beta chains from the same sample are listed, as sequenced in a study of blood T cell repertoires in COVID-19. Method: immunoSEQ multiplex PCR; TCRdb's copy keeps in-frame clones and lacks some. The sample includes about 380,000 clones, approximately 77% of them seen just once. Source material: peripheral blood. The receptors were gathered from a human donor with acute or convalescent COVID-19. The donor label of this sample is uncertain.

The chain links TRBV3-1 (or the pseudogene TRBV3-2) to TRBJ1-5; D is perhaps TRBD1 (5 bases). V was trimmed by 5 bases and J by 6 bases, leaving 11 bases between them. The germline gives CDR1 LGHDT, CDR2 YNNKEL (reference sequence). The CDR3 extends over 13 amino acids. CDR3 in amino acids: CASSYGGGQPQHF. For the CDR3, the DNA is TGTGCCAGCAGCTACGGGGGAGGTCAGCCCCAGCATTTT.

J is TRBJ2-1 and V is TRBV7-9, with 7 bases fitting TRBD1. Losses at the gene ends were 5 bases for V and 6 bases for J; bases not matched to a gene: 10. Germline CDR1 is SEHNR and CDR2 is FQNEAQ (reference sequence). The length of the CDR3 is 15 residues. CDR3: CASSKLGGAINEQFF. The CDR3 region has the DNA TGTGCCAGCAGCAAACTAGGGGGCGCGATCAATGAGCAGTTCTTC.

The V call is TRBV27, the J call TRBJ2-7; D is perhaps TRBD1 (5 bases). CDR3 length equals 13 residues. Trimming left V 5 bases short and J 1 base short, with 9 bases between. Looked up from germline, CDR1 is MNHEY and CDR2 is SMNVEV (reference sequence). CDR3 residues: CASSLDSSYEQYF. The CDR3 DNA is TGTGCCAGCAGTCTTGACAGTTCCTACGAGCAGTACTTC.

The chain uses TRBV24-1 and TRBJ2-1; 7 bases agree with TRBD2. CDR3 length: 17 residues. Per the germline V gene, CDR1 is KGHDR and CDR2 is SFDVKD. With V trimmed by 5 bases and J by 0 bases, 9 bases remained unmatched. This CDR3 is CATSAGGSFNSYNEQFF. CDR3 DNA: TGTGCCACCAGTGCGGGCGGGAGCTTTAACTCCTACAATGAGCAGTTCTTC.

The CDR3 loop reads CASSPLRGKTEAFF. The CDR3 DNA reads as TGTGCCAGCAGCCCCCTCCGCGGAAAAACTGAAGCTTTCTTT. The rearrangement links TRBV11-2 to TRBJ1-1; D call uncertain. Germline V CDR1 and CDR2: SGHAT, FQNNGV. Trimming removed 5 bases from V and 5 bases from J, with 15 bases in between. There are 14 residues in the CDR3.

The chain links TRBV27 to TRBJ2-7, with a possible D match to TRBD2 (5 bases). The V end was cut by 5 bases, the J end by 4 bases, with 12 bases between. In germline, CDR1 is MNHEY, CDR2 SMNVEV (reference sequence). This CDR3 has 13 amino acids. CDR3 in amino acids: CASSASGEYEQYF. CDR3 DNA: TGTGCCAGCAGTGCAAGCGGAGAGTACGAGCAGTACTTC.

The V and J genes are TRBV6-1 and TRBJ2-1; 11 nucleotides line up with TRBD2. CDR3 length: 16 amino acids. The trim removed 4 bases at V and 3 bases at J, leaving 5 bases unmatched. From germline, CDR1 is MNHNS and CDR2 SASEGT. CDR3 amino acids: CASSGTSGSLYNEQFF. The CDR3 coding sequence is TGTGCCAGCAGTGGCACTAGCGGGAGTCTCTACAATGAGCAGTTCTTC.

CDR3 sequence: CASSTRTDTEAFF. The CDR3 DNA sequence: TGTGCCAGCAGTACCCGGACTGACACTGAAGCTTTCTTT. The chain couples TRBV6-1 to TRBJ1-1; D gene ambiguous. CDR3 length: 13 amino acids. Trimming took 5 bases from V and 3 from J, leaving 10 bases between them. CDR1 is MNHNS and CDR2 is SASEGT in the germline V gene.

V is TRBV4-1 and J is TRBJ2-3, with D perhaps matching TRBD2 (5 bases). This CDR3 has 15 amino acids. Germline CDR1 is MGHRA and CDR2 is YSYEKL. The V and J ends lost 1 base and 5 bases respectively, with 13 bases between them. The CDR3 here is CASSQVGKLGDTQYF. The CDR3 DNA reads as TGCGCCAGCAGCCAAGTCGGGAAGCTGGGAGATACGCAGTATTTT.

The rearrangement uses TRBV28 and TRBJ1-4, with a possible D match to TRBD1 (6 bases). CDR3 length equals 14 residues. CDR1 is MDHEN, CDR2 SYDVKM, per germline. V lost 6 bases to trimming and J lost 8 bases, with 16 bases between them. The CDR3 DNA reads TGTGCCAGCAGACCCTCAGGGACATGGGAAAAACTGTTTTTT. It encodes CASRPSGTWEKLFF.

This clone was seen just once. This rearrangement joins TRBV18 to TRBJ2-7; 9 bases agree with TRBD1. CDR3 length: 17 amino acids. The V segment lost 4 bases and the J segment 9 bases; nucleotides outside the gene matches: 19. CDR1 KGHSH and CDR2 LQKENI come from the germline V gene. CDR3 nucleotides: TGTGCCAGCTCACTGGGCGCGCCGGGACAGGGTGACCTCGGGCAGTACTTC. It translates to CASSLGAPGQGDLGQYF.

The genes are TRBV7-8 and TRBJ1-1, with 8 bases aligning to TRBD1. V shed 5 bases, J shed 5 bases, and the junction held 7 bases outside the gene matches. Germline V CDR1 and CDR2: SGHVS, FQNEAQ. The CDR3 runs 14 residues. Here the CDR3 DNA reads TGTGCCAGCAGCCCCAGGGGGCGCGATACTGAAGCTTTCTTT. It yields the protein CASSPRGRDTEAFF.

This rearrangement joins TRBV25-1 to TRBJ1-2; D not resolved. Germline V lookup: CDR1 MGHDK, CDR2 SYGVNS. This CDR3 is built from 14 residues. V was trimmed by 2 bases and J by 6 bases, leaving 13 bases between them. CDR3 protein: CASSETGTANGYTF. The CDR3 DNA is TGTGCCAGCAGTGAAACCGGAACAGCTAATGGCTACACCTTC.

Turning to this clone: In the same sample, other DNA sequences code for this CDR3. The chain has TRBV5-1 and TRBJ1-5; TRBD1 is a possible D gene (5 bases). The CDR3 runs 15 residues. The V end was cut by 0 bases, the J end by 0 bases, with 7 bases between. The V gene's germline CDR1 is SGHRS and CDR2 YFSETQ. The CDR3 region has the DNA TGCGCCAGCAGCTTGGGGGACTATAGCAATCAGCCCCAGCATTTT. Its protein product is CASSLGDYSNQPQHF.

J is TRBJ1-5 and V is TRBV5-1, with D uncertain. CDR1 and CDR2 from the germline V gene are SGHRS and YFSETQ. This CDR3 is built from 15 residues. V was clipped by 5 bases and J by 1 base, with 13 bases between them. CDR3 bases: TGCGCCAGCAGAAGTGACACCTGGAGCAATCAGCCCCAGCATTTT. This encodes CASRSDTWSNQPQHF.

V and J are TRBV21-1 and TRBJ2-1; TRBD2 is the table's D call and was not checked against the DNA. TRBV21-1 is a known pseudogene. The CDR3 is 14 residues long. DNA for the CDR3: TGTGCCAGCAGCAAAGAGCGGGAGCTATATGAGCAGTTCTTC. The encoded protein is CASSKERELYEQFF.

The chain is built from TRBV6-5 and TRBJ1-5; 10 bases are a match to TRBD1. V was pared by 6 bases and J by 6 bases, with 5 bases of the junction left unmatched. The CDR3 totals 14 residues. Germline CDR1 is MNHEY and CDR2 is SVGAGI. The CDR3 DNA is TGTGCCAGCAGAGGACAGGGGGGGGGTCAGCCCCAGCATTTT. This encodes CASRGQGGGQPQHF.

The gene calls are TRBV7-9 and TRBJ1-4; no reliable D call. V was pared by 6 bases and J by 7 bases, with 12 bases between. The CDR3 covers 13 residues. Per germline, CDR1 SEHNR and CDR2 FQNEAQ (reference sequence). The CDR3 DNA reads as TGTGCCAGCAGTCAAAGTTTGGCTGAAAAACTGTTTTTT. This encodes CASSQSLAEKLFF.